This TCR beta chain was recorded in a study of T cells in women clearing cervical HPV infection. Study details: HLA type stays a possible confounder, typing being limited. General study points: Controls had more TRBV6-7 (0.16%) than cases (approximately 0.11%).

This clone is labeled medium-sized (0.01 to 0.1%) based on frequency. Its specificity is unknown. Sequencing ends 3 residues short of the CDR3 end; the germline J gene provides the rest. Prevalent HPV16 infections were excluded; only incident single HPV16 infections included. Clones were read by immunoSEQ multiplex PCR, and TCRdb kept only the in-frame ones, dropping some. In total, the table holds about 14,000 clones. Trimming cost V 4 bases and J 7 bases, with 7 bases left between them. The CDR3 spans 11 residues. Germline V gene sequence: CDR1 SQVTM, CDR2 ANQGSEA. The gene calls are TRBV29-1 and TRBJ1-4; no clear D. The clonotype originates from a woman between 18 and 69 years old with a cervical HPV16 infection that either progressed to CIN3+ or cleared (not recorded which). Sequencing used blood buffy coat. The DNA read from the CDR3 is TGCAGCGTTGGTAACAGTGAAAAA. This encodes CSVGNSEK. The entire CDR3 protein is CSVGNSEKLFF.